This TCR beta chain was observed in a study of blood T cell repertoires in COVID-19. About the research overall: Whether acute or convalescent, the COVID-19 samples came from the United States, Italy and Spain. T cells, B-cell-depleted T cells, or PBMCs supplied cDNA or gDNA.

The ends were cut back, 3 bases at V and 2 bases at J, with 11 bases in the middle. This CDR3 is 14 amino acids long. Germline CDR1 reads SGHRS; CDR2 reads YFSETQ. As handled by the study authors: Reference gene primer amplification gave nucleated cell count estimates. Clones were read by immunoSEQ multiplex PCR, and TCRdb kept only the in-frame ones, dropping some. The V and J calls and the clone size are those of that table, but D and trimming were determined from the DNA. The top ten hold roughly a tenth of the sample, which has more than 75,000 clones, about four fifths seen once. The sequence derives from a man in his 60s with acute or convalescent COVID-19. The chain uses TRBV5-1 and TRBJ1-1, with D maybe TRBD1 (5 bases). Sequencing input: peripheral blood. CDR3 residues: CASSSGGRNTEAFF. CDR3 DNA sequence: TGCGCCAGCAGCTCGGGGGGTCGTAACACTGAAGCTTTCTTT.